A selection of T cell receptor beta chains follows, all from one sample in a study of glioma-infiltrating T cells. From the multiplex PCR reads, TCRdb called clonotypes with MiXCR, one entry per CDR3 protein. The sample lists more than 350,000 distinct CDR3 sequences; less than 50% were seen once. The specimen sequenced was glioma tissue, nonneoplastic brain tissue, or PBMCs (not recorded which). Every receptor here comes from a human donor with low-grade glioma or glioblastoma, undergoing nonglioma brain surgery, or in good health (not recorded which). The CDR3 runs from the conserved cysteine through the conserved F or W. The D gene is left open where the match is weak. The listing skips clone size in some rows; elsewhere it reads once, few, many or a size class.

v_gene	j_gene	d_gene	abundance	CDR3aa	CDR3nt
TRBV24-1	TRBJ1-4	-	-	CATSGRNNGKLFF	TGTGCCACCAGTGGACGGAATAATGGAAAACTGTTTTTT
TRBV6-1	TRBJ2-5	-	many	CASSPTGLETQYF	TGTGCCAGCAGTCCCACAGGGTTAGAGACCCAGTACTTC
TRBV27	TRBJ2-7	-	-	CASSPKPGLPSSYEQYF	TGTGCCAGCAGTCCGAAGCCGGGACTCCCAAGCTCCTACGAGCAGTACTTC
TRBV25-1	TRBJ2-3	-	-	CASWPCWGSLGGSTDTQYF	TGTGCCAGCTGGCCATGCTGGGGTTCACTAGGTGGGAGCACAGATACGCAGTATTTT
TRBV19	TRBJ2-7	-	-	CASRPSCGRGGEQYF	TGTGCCAGTAGACCCTCGTGCGGTAGAGGAGGCGAGCAGTACTTC
TRBV29-1	TRBJ1-1	-	-	CSVATGPDTEAFF	TGCAGCGTAGCCACAGGTCCGGACACTGAAGCTTTCTTT
TRBV6-5	TRBJ2-7	-	-	CASSSRQVQPRYEQYF	TGCGCCAGCAGTAGCCGACAGGTCCAGCCCCGTTACGAGCAGTACTTC
TRBV4-3	TRBJ2-7	TRBD1	many	CASSQGTGTYEQYF	TGCGCCAGCAGCCAAGGGACAGGGACCTACGAGCAGTACTTC
TRBV6-2/TRBV6-3	TRBJ1-4	-	-	CASSPLGRAEKLFF	TGTGCCAGCAGTCCCCTCGGTAGGGCTGAAAAACTGTTTTTT
TRBV6-2/TRBV6-3	TRBJ2-3	-	many	CASSFPSGGADTDTQYF	TGTGCCAGCAGTTTCCCTAGTGGGGGGGCCGACACAGATACGCAGTATTTT
TRBV6-5	TRBJ2-7	-	many	CASSYGVLGEQYF	TGTGCCAGCAGTTACGGTGTTCTCGGGGAGCAGTACTTC
TRBV4-3	TRBJ1-5	TRBD1	few	CASSQGQGDNQPQHF	TGCGCCAGCAGCCAAGGGCAGGGGGACAATCAGCCCCAGCATTTT
TRBV3-1	TRBJ2-1	-	-	CASSQDLAASSYNEQFF	TGTGCCAGCAGCCAAGATTTAGCGGCCTCGTCCTACAATGAGCAGTTCTTC
TRBV10-3	TRBJ2-7	-	-	CAIGIREPGDEQYF	TGTGCCATCGGTATTAGGGAGCCCGGCGACGAGCAGTACTTC
TRBV6-1	TRBJ2-1	TRBD2	many	CASSISGTSSNEQFF	TGTGCCAGCAGTATCTCCGGGACTAGCAGTAATGAGCAGTTCTTC
TRBV6-1	TRBJ2-7	-	-	CASGKGQTNEQYF	TGTGCCAGCGGGAAAGGGCAGACAAACGAGCAGTACTTC
TRBV13	TRBJ2-1	-	-	CASSFTGVLSYNEQFF	TGTGCCAGCAGCTTTACCGGGGTCCTCTCCTACAATGAGCAGTTCTTC
TRBV28	TRBJ1-5	TRBD1	-	CACSLGTEERDQPQHF	TGTGCCTGCAGCCTCGGGACAGAGGAACGGGATCAGCCCCAGCATTTT
TRBV20-1	TRBJ2-1	TRBD2	many	CSARLAGGDRNEQFF	TGCAGTGCTAGACTAGCGGGGGGCGATCGCAATGAGCAGTTCTTC
TRBV7-2	TRBJ1-1	-	-	CASSGPGPTDEAFF	TGTGCCAGCAGCGGACCGGGACCCACGGATGAAGCTTTCTTT
TRBV2	TRBJ2-1	-	once	CASSERGVSYNEQFF	TGTGCCAGCAGTGAAAGAGGGGTCTCCTACAATGAGCAGTTCTTC